This paragraph reports one TCR beta chain. Its antigen remains unidentified. The entry originates in a study of long-term antiretroviral therapy in people with HIV. Findings and limits, study-wide: Before ART, certain clones expanded, and these dominated the repertoire at all time points.

Researchers report immunoSEQ v3.0 was run at survey level. Sequencing was performed with immunoSEQ multiplex PCR; in TCRdb, only in-frame clones are kept and a portion is missing. Here the sample spans more than 10,000 clones, 88% being singletons. V lost 4 bases and J 5 bases, leaving 16 bases between the germline ends. Germline values: CDR1 SEHNR, CDR2 FQNEAQ (reference sequence). The CDR3 totals 15 residues. No donor had fewer than one pre-ART PBMC sample or fewer than two post-ART PBMC samples. Participants who had HIV were, without exception, treated in the United States. Going into DNA extraction, samples held 1-10 million cryopreserved PBMC.

The TCR was taken from a woman between 40 and 55 years old with HIV. Material: unsorted PBMCs, obtained 2.1 years after starting antiretroviral therapy. This chain joins TRBV7-9 and TRBJ2-3, with TRBD1 as a possible D gene (7 bases). The CDR3 here is CASSSTDQGGDTQYF. Here the CDR3 DNA reads TGTGCCAGCAGCTCTACCGATCAGGGGGGAGATACGCAGTATTTT.